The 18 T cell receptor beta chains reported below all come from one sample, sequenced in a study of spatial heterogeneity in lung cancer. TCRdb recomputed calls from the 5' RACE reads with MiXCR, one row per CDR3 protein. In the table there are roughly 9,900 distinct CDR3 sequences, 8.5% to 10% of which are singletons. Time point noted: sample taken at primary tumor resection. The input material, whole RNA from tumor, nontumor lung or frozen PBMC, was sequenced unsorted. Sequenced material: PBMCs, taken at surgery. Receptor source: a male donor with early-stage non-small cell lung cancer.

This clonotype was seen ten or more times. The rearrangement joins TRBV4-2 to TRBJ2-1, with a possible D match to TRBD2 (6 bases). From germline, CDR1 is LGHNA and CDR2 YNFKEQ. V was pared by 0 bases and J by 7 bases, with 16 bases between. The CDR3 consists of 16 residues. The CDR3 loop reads CASSQDLGLMKNEQFF. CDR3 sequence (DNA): TGTGCCAGCAGCCAAGATCTTGGACTAATGAAAAATGAGCAGTTCTTC.

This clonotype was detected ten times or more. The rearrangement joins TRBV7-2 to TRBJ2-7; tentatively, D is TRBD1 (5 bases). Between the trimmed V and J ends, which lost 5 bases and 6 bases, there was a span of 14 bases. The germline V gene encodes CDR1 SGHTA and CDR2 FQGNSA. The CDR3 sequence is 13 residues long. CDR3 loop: CASSRGPVGEQYF. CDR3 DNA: TGTGCCAGCAGCAGGGGCCCAGTGGGCGAGCAGTACTTC.

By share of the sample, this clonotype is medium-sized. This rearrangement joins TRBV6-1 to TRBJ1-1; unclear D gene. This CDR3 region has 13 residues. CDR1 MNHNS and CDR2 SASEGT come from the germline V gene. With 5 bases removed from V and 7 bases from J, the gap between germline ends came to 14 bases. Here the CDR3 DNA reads TGTGCCAGCAGTCCCAGTCCCCGCTATGAAGCTTTCTTT. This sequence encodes CASSPSPRYEAFF.

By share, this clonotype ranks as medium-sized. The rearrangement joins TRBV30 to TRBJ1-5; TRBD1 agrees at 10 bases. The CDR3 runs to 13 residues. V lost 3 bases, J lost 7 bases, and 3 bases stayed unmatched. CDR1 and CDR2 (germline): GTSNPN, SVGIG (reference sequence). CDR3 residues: CAWRDRGDQPQHF. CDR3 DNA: TGTGCCTGGAGGGACAGGGGGGACCAGCCCCAGCATTTT.

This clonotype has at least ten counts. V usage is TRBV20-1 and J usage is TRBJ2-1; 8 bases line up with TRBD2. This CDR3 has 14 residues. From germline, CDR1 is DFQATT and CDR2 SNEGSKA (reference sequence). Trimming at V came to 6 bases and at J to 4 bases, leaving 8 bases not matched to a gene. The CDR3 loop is CSAHGASGYNEQFF. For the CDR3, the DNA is TGCAGTGCCCACGGGGCTAGCGGGTACAATGAGCAGTTCTTC.

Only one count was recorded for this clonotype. The CDR3 here is CAISEWARPQYF. The CDR3 nucleotides are TGTGCCATCAGTGAATGGGCCCGGCCGCAGTACTTC. This chain uses TRBV10-3 with TRBJ2-7; D gene unclear. CDR3 length: 12 amino acids. CDR1 and CDR2 from the germline V gene are ENHRY and SYGVKD. Trimming took off 3 bases at V and 9 bases at J, with 12 bases between the two ends.

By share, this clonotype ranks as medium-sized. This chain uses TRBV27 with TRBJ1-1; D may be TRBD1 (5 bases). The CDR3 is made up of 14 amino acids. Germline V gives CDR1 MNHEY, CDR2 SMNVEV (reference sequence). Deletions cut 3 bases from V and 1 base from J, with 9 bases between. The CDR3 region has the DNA TGTGCCAGCAGTTTTTCCAGGGCGAACACTGAAGCTTTCTTT. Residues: CASSFSRANTEAFF.

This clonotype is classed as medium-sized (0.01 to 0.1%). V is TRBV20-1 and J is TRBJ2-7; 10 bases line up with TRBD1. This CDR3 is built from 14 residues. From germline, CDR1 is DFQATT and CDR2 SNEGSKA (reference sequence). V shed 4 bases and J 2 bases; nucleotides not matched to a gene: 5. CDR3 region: CSATRGQGAYEQYF. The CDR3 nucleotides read TGCAGTGCTACTCGCGGACAGGGGGCCTACGAGCAGTACTTC.

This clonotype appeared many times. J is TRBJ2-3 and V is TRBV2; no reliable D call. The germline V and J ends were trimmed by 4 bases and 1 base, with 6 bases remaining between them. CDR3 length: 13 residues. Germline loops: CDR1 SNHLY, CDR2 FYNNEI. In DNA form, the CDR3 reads TGTGCCAGCAGTGTGATGGGCACAGATACGCAGTATTTT. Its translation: CASSVMGTDTQYF.

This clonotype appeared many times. The CDR3 here is CASSSVTDNYGYTF. The CDR3, as DNA: TGTGCCAGCAGTTCCGTGACAGACAACTATGGCTACACCTTC. This chain connects TRBV12-3 or TRBV12-4 to TRBJ1-2; D possibly corresponds to TRBD1 (5 bases). The germline V and J ends were trimmed by 4 bases and 2 bases, with 11 bases remaining between them. The CDR3 sequence is 14 residues long.

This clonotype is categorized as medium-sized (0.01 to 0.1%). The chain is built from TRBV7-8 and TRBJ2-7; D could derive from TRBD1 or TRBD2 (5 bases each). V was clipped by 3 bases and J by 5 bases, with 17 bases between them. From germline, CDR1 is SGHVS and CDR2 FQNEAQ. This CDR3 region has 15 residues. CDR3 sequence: CASSFIQGVRNEQYF. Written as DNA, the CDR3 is TGTGCCAGCAGCTTTATCCAGGGAGTTCGGAACGAGCAGTACTTC.

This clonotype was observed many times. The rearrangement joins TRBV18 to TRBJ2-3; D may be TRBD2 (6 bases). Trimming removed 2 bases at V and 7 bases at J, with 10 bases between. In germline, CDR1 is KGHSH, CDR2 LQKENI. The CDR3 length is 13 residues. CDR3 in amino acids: CASSPDLANTQYF. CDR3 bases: TGTGCCAGCTCACCAGATCTAGCGAATACGCAGTATTTT.

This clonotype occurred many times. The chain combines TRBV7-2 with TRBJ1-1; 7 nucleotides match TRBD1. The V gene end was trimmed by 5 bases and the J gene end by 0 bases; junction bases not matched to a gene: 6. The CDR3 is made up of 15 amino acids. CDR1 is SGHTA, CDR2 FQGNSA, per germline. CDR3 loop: CASSPKTGLNTEAFF. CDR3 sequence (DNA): TGTGCCAGCAGCCCCAAGACAGGGCTGAACACTGAAGCTTTCTTT. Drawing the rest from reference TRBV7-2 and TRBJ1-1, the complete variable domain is GAGVSQSPSNKVTEKGKDVELRCDPISGHTALYWYRQSLGQGLEFLIYFQGNSAPDKSGLPSDRFSAERTGGSVSTLTIQRTQQEDSAVYLCASSPKTGLNTEAFFGQGTRLTVV.

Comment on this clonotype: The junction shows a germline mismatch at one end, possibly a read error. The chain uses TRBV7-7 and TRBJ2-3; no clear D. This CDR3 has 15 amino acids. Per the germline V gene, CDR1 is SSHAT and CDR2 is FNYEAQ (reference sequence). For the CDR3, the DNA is TGTGCTAGCAGCTTAAACTCGGCCGGCACAGATACGCAGTATTTT. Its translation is CASSLNSAGTDTQYF. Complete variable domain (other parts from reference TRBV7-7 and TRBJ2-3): GAGVSQSPRYKVTKRGQDVTLRCDPISSHATLYWYQQALGQGPEFLTYFNYEAQPDKSGLPSDRFSAERPEGSISTLTIQRTEQRDSAMYRCASSLNSAGTDTQYFGPGTRLTVL.

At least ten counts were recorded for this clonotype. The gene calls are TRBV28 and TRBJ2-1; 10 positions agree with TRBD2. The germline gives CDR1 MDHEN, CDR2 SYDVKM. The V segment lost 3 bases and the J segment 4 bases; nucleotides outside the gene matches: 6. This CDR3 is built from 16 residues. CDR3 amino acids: CASSLTSGSAYNEQFF. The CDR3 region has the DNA TGTGCCAGCAGTTTGACTAGCGGGTCCGCTTACAATGAGCAGTTCTTC.

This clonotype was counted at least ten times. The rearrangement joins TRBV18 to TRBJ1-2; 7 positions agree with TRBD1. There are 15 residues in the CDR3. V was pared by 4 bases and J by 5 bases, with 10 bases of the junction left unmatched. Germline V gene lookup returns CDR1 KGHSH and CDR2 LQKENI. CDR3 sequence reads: CASSLIWGQSYGYTF. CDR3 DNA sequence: TGTGCCAGCTCACTAATTTGGGGACAGAGTTATGGCTACACCTTC.

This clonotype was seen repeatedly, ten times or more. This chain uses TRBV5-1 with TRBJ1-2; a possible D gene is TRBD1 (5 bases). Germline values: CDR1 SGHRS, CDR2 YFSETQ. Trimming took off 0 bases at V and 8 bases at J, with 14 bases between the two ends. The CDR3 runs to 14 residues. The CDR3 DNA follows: TGCGCCAGCAGCTTGGCGACGGGGCTGGAGGGCTACACCTTC. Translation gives CASSLATGLEGYTF. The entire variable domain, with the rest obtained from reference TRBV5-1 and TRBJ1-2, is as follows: KAGVTQTPRYLIKTRGQQVTLSCSPISGHRSVSWYQQTPGQGLQFLFEYFSETQRNKGNFPGRFSGRQFSNSRSEMNVSTLELGDSALYLCASSLATGLEGYTFGSGTRLTVV.

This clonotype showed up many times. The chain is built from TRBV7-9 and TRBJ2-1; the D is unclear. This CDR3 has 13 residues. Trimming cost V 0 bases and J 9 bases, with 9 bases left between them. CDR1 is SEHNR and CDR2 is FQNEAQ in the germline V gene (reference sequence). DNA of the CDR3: TGTGCCAGCAGCTTAGCCCTTTGGGGTGAGCAGTTCTTC. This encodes CASSLALWGEQFF.